One sample yielded the 9 T cell receptor beta chains listed below, sequenced in a study of cytomegalovirus exposure and HLA in healthy donors. The repertoire was sequenced with immunoSEQ multiplex PCR; TCRdb's copy has only in-frame clones and lacks some. The sample lists some 190,000 clones; roughly 83% were seen once. Sequenced input: PBMCs. All receptors come from a woman younger than 30 in good health and CMV-seronegative.

This clone was picked up a small number of times. CDR3 amino acids: CASSAPGLAGASPYEQYF. As DNA, the CDR3 is TGTGCCAGCAGCGCTCCGGGACTAGCGGGAGCCTCTCCCTACGAGCAGTACTTC. This chain links TRBV7-9 with TRBJ2-7, with 14 bases that match TRBD2. Germline CDR1 and CDR2: SEHNR and FQNEAQ (reference sequence). Unmatched junction bases numbered 11, after V lost 5 bases and J lost 2 bases. The CDR3 loop spans 18 amino acids.

The chain combines TRBV5-6 with TRBJ1-5, with D unresolved. Trimming took off 0 bases at V and 4 bases at J, with 5 bases between the two ends. In germline, CDR1 is SGHDT, CDR2 YYEEEE. CDR3 size: 13 residues. CDR3 region: CASSLGRNQPQHF. The CDR3 nucleotides read TGTGCCAGCAGCTTGGGCAGAAATCAGCCCCAGCATTTT.

The chain links TRBV7-3 to TRBJ2-7; possibly TRBD2 for D (6 bases). The CDR3 has 15 amino acids. Germline V gene data show CDR1 as SGHTA and CDR2 as FQGTGA. The germline V and J ends were trimmed by 0 bases and 0 bases, with 9 bases remaining between them. Written as DNA, the CDR3 is TGTGCCAGCAGCTTAACGGGGGGATCCTCCTACGAGCAGTACTTC. This codes for CASSLTGGSSYEQYF.

The chain has TRBV27 and TRBJ2-7; D is possibly TRBD1 (6 bases). The ends were cut back, 3 bases at V and 3 bases at J, with 9 bases in the middle. CDR1 is MNHEY and CDR2 is SMNVEV in the germline V gene (reference sequence). CDR3 length equals 13 residues. The CDR3 DNA reads TGTGCCAGCAGTTTGAGAGGGGGCTACGAGCAGTACTTC. Translated: CASSLRGGYEQYF.

V and J are TRBV11-1 and TRBJ2-5; 12 bases match TRBD2. CDR1 and CDR2 from the germline V gene are SGHAT and FQDESV (reference sequence). After removal of 1 base from V and 2 bases from J, the junction contained 5 bases not matched to a gene. This CDR3 has 17 amino acids. CDR3: CASSLGGLAGKQETQYF. The CDR3 DNA reads as TGTGCCAGCAGCTTAGGTGGACTAGCGGGGAAACAAGAGACCCAGTACTTC.

This chain joins TRBV15 and TRBJ1-3; no definite D call. Germline loops: CDR1 LNHNV, CDR2 YYDKDF (reference sequence). This CDR3 has 15 amino acids. Trimming pared 0 bases from V and 4 bases from J, leaving 10 bases between. DNA for the CDR3: TGTGCCACCAGCAGAGAAACTCGTTGGGGAAACACCATATATTTT. This sequence encodes CATSRETRWGNTIYF.

The chain couples TRBV10-3 to TRBJ2-7, with D possibly matching TRBD2 (6 bases). V dropped 3 bases and J dropped 3 bases, with 9 bases sitting between them. Germline values: CDR1 ENHRY, CDR2 SYGVKD. There are 13 residues in the CDR3. The CDR3 DNA reads TGTGCCATCAGTGACGGGGGAGGCTACGAGCAGTACTTC. This translates into CAISDGGGYEQYF.

Concerning this clone itself: Other DNA sequences in the sample encode the same CDR3. CDR3 coding DNA: TGTGCCAGTAGGGCGGGCGGGGAGCTGTTTTTT. It specifies CASRAGGELFF. The chain carries TRBV19 and TRBJ2-2; D possibly corresponds to TRBD2 (5 bases). This CDR3 has 11 residues. Germline loops: CDR1 LNHDA, CDR2 SQIVND (reference sequence). V gave up 6 bases and J gave up 7 bases, with 6 bases separating them.

The chain couples TRBV11-2 to TRBJ2-7; D is possibly TRBD1 (5 bases). The CDR3 loop spans 18 amino acids. CDR1 SGHAT and CDR2 FQNNGV come from the germline V gene. V lost 3 bases and J lost 3, with 24 bases in between. The CDR3 DNA is TGTGCCAGCAGCTTTCACATACCTCGACAGTACAACCACTACGAGCAGTACTTC. This translates into CASSFHIPRQYNHYEQYF.